These 32 T cell receptor beta chains came from one sample sequenced in a study of shared clonotypes between healthy human individuals. Selected positively for CCR7 and CD45RO-negative, naive CD8 cells excluded terminally differentiated effector memory CD45RA+ cells. The data were produced by immunoSEQ multiplex PCR, yet TCRdb's version contains in-frame clones alone and is incomplete. This sample yields roughly 1,800,000 clones, of which around 96% are seen a single time; approximately 1% belongs to the top ten. The sample consisted of naive CD8+ T cells sorted from blood. These receptor sequences come from a man between 18 and 29 years old in good health.

This clone was seen once. J is TRBJ1-4 and V is TRBV13; 9 positions match TRBD1. This CDR3 comprises 18 residues. V gave up 4 bases and J gave up 2 bases; unmatched junction bases: 11. CDR1 is PRHDT, CDR2 FYEKMQ, per germline (reference sequence). The CDR3 protein is CASSSTGGDRATNEKLFF. The DNA of the CDR3 is TGTGCCAGCAGCTCGACCGGCGGGGACAGGGCGACTAATGAAAAACTGTTTTTT. The whole variable domain, remainder taken from reference TRBV13 and TRBJ1-4, is AAGVIQSPRHLIKEKRETATLKCYPIPRHDTVYWYQQGPGQDPQFLISFYEKMQSDKGSIPDRFSAQQFSDYHSELNMSSLELGDSALYFCASSSTGGDRATNEKLFFGSGTQLSVL.

In DNA form, the CDR3 reads TGTGCCAGCAGTGTCGTGCGACAGGGGATGTGTGAGCAGTTCTTC. Its translation: CASSVVRQGMCEQFF. The V and J genes are TRBV6-4 and TRBJ2-1, with TRBD1 matching 8 bases. V was pared by 4 bases and J by 9 bases, with 11 bases of the junction left unmatched. Germline CDR1 and CDR2: MRHNA and SNTAGT. The CDR3 is 15 residues long.

The rearrangement joins TRBV5-1 to TRBJ2-1; the D gene is possibly TRBD1 (6 bases). This CDR3 has 15 amino acids. Trimming left V 0 bases short and J 3 bases short, with 10 bases between. Germline values: CDR1 SGHRS, CDR2 YFSETQ. CDR3 protein: CASSLAGTHYNEQFF. DNA of the CDR3: TGCGCCAGCAGCTTGGCAGGGACACACTACAATGAGCAGTTCTTC.

V and J are TRBV6-5 and TRBJ2-5, with a weak D call TRBD2 (7 bases). The CDR3 spans 16 residues. CDR1 and CDR2 (germline): MNHEY, SVGAGI. The germline V and J ends were trimmed by 4 bases and 5 bases, with 20 bases remaining between them. The CDR3 coding sequence is TGTGCCAGCAGTTCCCCCCGTCAGGGGCGGGGGGAGACCCAGTACTTC. This codes for CASSSPRQGRGETQYF.

With regard to this clone: The junction departs from the called germline gene at one end, perhaps through a read error. V is TRBV7-7 and J is TRBJ2-1, with TRBD2 identical over 10 bases. Germline V gene lookup returns CDR1 SSHAT and CDR2 FNYEAQ (reference sequence). CDR3 length equals 15 residues. CDR3 DNA: TGTGCTAGCAGCTTAGATCTAGCGGGAGCCAATGAGCAGTTCTTC. Protein sequence: CASSLDLAGANEQFF.

The chain employs TRBV7-9 and TRBJ2-1; 7 bases agree with TRBD2. The J segment lost 2 bases and the V segment lost 5 bases, leaving 9 bases of the junction unmatched. Germline lookup yields CDR1 SEHNR and CDR2 FQNEAQ (reference sequence). The CDR3 consists of 16 residues. CDR3 sequence (DNA): TGTGCCAGCAGCCATCCCAGCGGGACTACCTACAATGAGCAGTTCTTC. Translation: CASSHPSGTTYNEQFF.

The V call is TRBV11-2, the J call TRBJ2-1, with 7 bases fitting TRBD2. The junction had 6 bases not matched to a gene; V was cut back by 1 base and J by 9 bases. The CDR3 extends over 14 amino acids. Germline V gene sequence: CDR1 SGHAT, CDR2 FQNNGV. CDR3 protein: CASSLGGGNGEQFF. DNA for the CDR3: TGTGCCAGCAGCTTAGGGGGAGGGAACGGTGAGCAGTTCTTC.

The CDR3 region has the DNA TGTGCCAGCAGCTTAGCTATCGTCGGGGAGCAGTACTTC. It encodes CASSLAIVGEQYF. The V and J genes are TRBV7-9 and TRBJ2-7; D call uncertain. Germline V gives CDR1 SEHNR, CDR2 FQNEAQ (reference sequence). V gave up 0 bases and J gave up 7 bases, with 10 bases separating them. CDR3 size: 13 residues.

This chain links TRBV5-8 with TRBJ1-2, with 8 nucleotides matching TRBD1. The CDR3 has 15 residues. J gave up 5 bases and V 7 bases, and 13 bases lay outside the gene matches. Germline CDR1 SGHTS, CDR2 YDEGEE. Written as DNA, the CDR3 is TGTGCCAGCGGACAGATCGAATGGACAGGGTATGGCTACACCTTC. Translating gives CASGQIEWTGYGYTF. Drawing the rest from reference TRBV5-8 and TRBJ1-2, the complete variable domain is EAGVTQSPTHLIKTRGQQATLRCSPISGHTSVYWYQQALGLGLQFLLWYDEGEERNRGNFPPRFSGRQFPNYSSELNVNALELEDSALYLCASGQIEWTGYGYTFGSGTRLTVV.

CDR3: CASSLVGISSYEQYF. Written as DNA, the CDR3 is TGTGCCAGCAGCTTAGTAGGGATTAGCTCCTACGAGCAGTACTTC. This chain links TRBV7-9 with TRBJ2-7; no reliable D call. The germline V gene encodes CDR1 SEHNR and CDR2 FQNEAQ (reference sequence). V was clipped by 1 base and J by 0 bases, with 10 bases between them. This CDR3 contains 15 residues.

This chain links TRBV25-1 with TRBJ1-2; D unclear. This CDR3 contains 17 residues. V was trimmed by 1 base and J by 4 bases, leaving 19 bases between them. The germline V gene has CDR1 MGHDK and CDR2 SYGVNS. CDR3 sequence: CASSEFLEALAVYGYTF. The CDR3 nucleotides are TGTGCCAGCAGTGAATTCCTCGAGGCCCTCGCAGTCTATGGCTACACCTTC.

This clone was seen once. This same CDR3 is encoded by further DNA sequences in the sample. CDR3 residues: CASSVEGLSYNEQFF. CDR3 nucleotide sequence: TGTGCCAGCAGCGTAGAGGGATTAAGTTACAATGAGCAGTTCTTC. V usage is TRBV9 and J usage is TRBJ2-1; D gene ambiguous. The germline V and J ends were trimmed by 0 bases and 4 bases, with 11 bases remaining between them. Germline assignment: CDR1 SGDLS and CDR2 YYNGEE. There are 15 residues in the CDR3.

V usage is TRBV10-1 and J usage is TRBJ2-3; D is undetermined. Germline CDR1 WNHNN, CDR2 SYGVQD (reference sequence). The CDR3 covers 15 residues. Trimming took off 1 base at V and 0 bases at J, with 8 bases between the two ends. In nucleotides, the CDR3 is TGCGCCAGCAGTGAGTGGGCAGGTAGCACAGATACGCAGTATTTT. It encodes CASSEWAGSTDTQYF.

This clone was counted a single time. The chain carries TRBV10-3 and TRBJ2-1, with 7 nucleotides matching TRBD2. The V gene end was trimmed by 1 base and the J gene end by 5 bases; junction bases not matched to a gene: 5. The length of the CDR3 is 15 residues. Looked up from germline, CDR1 is ENHRY and CDR2 is SYGVKD. The DNA of the CDR3 is TGTGCCATCAGTGAGTTGGGAGGGTCCCACAATGAGCAGTTCTTC. Its translation is CAISELGGSHNEQFF.

The V gene is TRBV7-9, the J gene TRBJ2-1; TRBD2 might be the D (6 bases). CDR3 length: 17 amino acids. Between the trimmed V and J ends, which lost 1 base and 1 base, there was a span of 14 bases. Per the germline V gene, CDR1 is SEHNR and CDR2 is FQNEAQ (reference sequence). CDR3: CASSLEPGSGSYNEQFF. In nucleotides, the CDR3 is TGTGCCAGCAGCTTAGAACCCGGGAGCGGGTCCTACAATGAGCAGTTCTTC.

This chain joins TRBV7-9 and TRBJ2-7; D is ambiguous. With 5 bases removed from V and 3 bases from J, the gap between germline ends came to 11 bases. The germline V gene encodes CDR1 SEHNR and CDR2 FQNEAQ (reference sequence). The CDR3 runs to 13 residues. CDR3 nucleotide sequence: TGTGCCAGCAGCGGGTCTAAGTTCTACGAGCAGTACTTC. It is translated as CASSGSKFYEQYF.

The chain couples TRBV4-3 to TRBJ2-1; D possibly uses TRBD1 or TRBD2 (5 bases each). Trimming shortened V by 0 bases and J by 10 bases, and 13 bases separated the two germline ends. The length of the CDR3 is 14 residues. CDR1 and CDR2 (germline): LGHNA, YSLEER. DNA of the CDR3: TGCGCCAGCAGCCAAGATGAGAGGGGCTGGGAGCAGTTCTTC. It translates to CASSQDERGWEQFF.

The rearrangement uses TRBV27 and TRBJ1-1; 8 bases fit TRBD1. The germline V gene encodes CDR1 MNHEY and CDR2 SMNVEV (reference sequence). The J segment lost 4 bases and the V segment lost 5 bases, leaving 6 bases of the junction unmatched. CDR3 length equals 14 residues. For the CDR3, the DNA is TGTGCCAGCAGTCCCAGGGGGCCCGGCACTGAAGCTTTCTTT. Amino acids: CASSPRGPGTEAFF.

This clone was recorded once. This chain connects TRBV30 to TRBJ1-4; weak D call: TRBD1 (6 bases). Germline CDR1 GTSNPN, CDR2 SVGIG (reference sequence). The CDR3 length is 18 residues. V was shortened by 1 base and J by 7 bases, with 25 bases between the two germline ends. The CDR3 here is CAWSAYPHGQLPSEKLFF. The CDR3 DNA reads as TGTGCCTGGAGTGCCTATCCCCATGGACAGCTCCCTTCTGAAAAACTGTTTTTT. Looking up the rest from reference TRBV30 and TRBJ1-4 gives the full variable domain: SQTIHQWPATLVQPVGSPLSLECTVEGTSNPNLYWYRQAAGRGLQLLFYSVGIGQISSEVPQNLSASRPQDRQFILSSKKLLLSDSGFYLCAWSAYPHGQLPSEKLFFGSGTQLSVL.

This clone was detected once. The gene calls are TRBV10-3 and TRBJ1-4, with no clear D. V was cut by 0 bases and J by 4 bases, with 12 bases left in between. In germline, CDR1 is ENHRY, CDR2 SYGVKD. This CDR3 is built from 16 residues. The CDR3 nucleotides read TGTGCCATCAGTGAGTCGACCGGCAGACTTAATGAAAAACTGTTTTTT. It encodes CAISESTGRLNEKLFF.

This sequence joins TRBV9 and TRBJ2-7; 10 positions agree with TRBD2. Germline assignment: CDR1 SGDLS and CDR2 YYNGEE. The CDR3 loop spans 14 amino acids. J was trimmed by 7 bases and V by 4 bases; bases with no gene match: 8. CDR3 sequence reads: CASSPGGSGREQYF. The CDR3 nucleotides are TGTGCCAGCAGCCCCGGGGGTAGCGGGAGGGAGCAGTACTTC.

The chain is built from TRBV29-1 and TRBJ2-5, with 10 bases lining up with TRBD2. Germline CDR1 is SQVTM and CDR2 is ANQGSEA. The V and J ends lost 4 bases and 5 bases, in that order; junction bases with no gene match: 10. The CDR3 loop spans 15 amino acids. CDR3 in DNA: TGCAGCGTTGGGGCTAGCGGGAGATCTCGTGAGACCCAGTACTTC. Its translation: CSVGASGRSRETQYF.

This chain joins TRBV28 and TRBJ2-7; TRBD2 matches 10 bases. The germline gives CDR1 MDHEN, CDR2 SYDVKM. Germline trimming cut 3 bases from V and 9 bases from J; bases unmatched to any gene: 11. This CDR3 contains 15 residues. CDR3 in amino acids: CASSFRTSGAGRQYF. The CDR3 bases are TGTGCCAGCAGTTTTCGGACTAGCGGTGCAGGTAGGCAGTACTTC.

The rearrangement links TRBV2 to TRBJ2-5; the D gene is possibly TRBD1 (5 bases). Germline CDR1 is SNHLY and CDR2 is FYNNEI. The CDR3 sequence is 13 residues long. With 7 bases removed from V and 5 bases from J, the gap between germline ends came to 14 bases. CDR3: CASTRVMKETQYF. In DNA form, the CDR3 reads TGTGCCAGCACCAGGGTGATGAAGGAGACCCAGTACTTC. Complete variable domain (other parts from reference TRBV2 and TRBJ2-5): EPEVTQTPSHQVTQMGQEVILRCVPISNHLYFYWYRQILGQKVEFLVSFYNNEISEKSEIFDDQFSVERPDGSNFTLKIRSTKLEDSAMYFCASTRVMKETQYFGPGTRLLVL.

V is TRBV5-1 and J is TRBJ2-7, with D perhaps TRBD1 (6 bases). Per the germline V gene, CDR1 is SGHRS and CDR2 is YFSETQ. This CDR3 is 12 amino acids long. Trimming left V 8 bases short and J 7 bases short, with 16 bases between. The CDR3 region has the DNA TGCGCCAGTACGGACAGTGCAGGGGAGCAGTACTTC. The encoded protein is CASTDSAGEQYF.

This sequence joins TRBV10-2 and TRBJ1-1; 8 nucleotides align to TRBD1. The CDR3 extends over 15 amino acids. Per the germline V gene, CDR1 is WSHSY and CDR2 is SAAADI. The junction had 7 bases not matched to a gene; V was cut back by 2 bases and J by 5 bases. The CDR3, as DNA: TGCGCCAGCAGTGAGATACAGGGGGTCGGGACTGAAGCTTTCTTT. Residues: CASSEIQGVGTEAFF.

This rearrangement joins TRBV4-3 to TRBJ2-3; 7 bases align to TRBD2. Germline assignment: CDR1 LGHNA and CDR2 YSLEER. The CDR3 runs to 14 residues. Unmatched junction bases numbered 7, after V lost 4 bases and J lost 6 bases. Here the CDR3 reads CASSPSRLADTQYF. CDR3 in DNA: TGCGCCAGCAGCCCGTCCCGACTAGCCGATACGCAGTATTTT.

The chain recombines TRBV4-1 with TRBJ1-1, with a weak D call TRBD1 (5 bases). In germline, CDR1 is MGHRA, CDR2 YSYEKL. This CDR3 is 14 amino acids long. Between the trimmed V and J ends, which lost 5 bases and 0 bases, there was a span of 10 bases. The CDR3 protein is CASSYDSMNTEAFF. The CDR3 DNA follows: TGCGCCAGCAGCTACGACAGTATGAACACTGAAGCTTTCTTT.

V usage is TRBV7-2 and J usage is TRBJ2-7, with 10 bases identical to TRBD2. Per the germline V gene, CDR1 is SGHTA and CDR2 is FQGNSA. Trimming at V came to 8 bases and at J to 4 bases, leaving 8 bases not matched to a gene. The CDR3 is 14 amino acids. The CDR3 reads CASSVGLAPYEQYF. In DNA, the CDR3 is TGTGCCAGCTCAGTGGGACTAGCGCCTTACGAGCAGTACTTC.

The chain recombines TRBV6-6 with TRBJ2-7; TRBD1 agrees at 7 bases. The germline V gene encodes CDR1 MNHNY and CDR2 SVGAGI (reference sequence). Trimming took 8 bases from V and 6 from J; bases not matched to a gene: 4. The CDR3 loop spans 11 amino acids. CDR3 nucleotide sequence: TGTGCCAGCGGTGACAGGGTCGAGCAGTACTTC. Its protein product is CASGDRVEQYF.

This sequence joins TRBV5-4 and TRBJ1-2; D is possibly TRBD1 (5 bases). V lost 0 bases and J 6 bases, leaving 24 bases between the germline ends. There are 18 residues in the CDR3. Germline V CDR1 and CDR2: SGHNT, YYREEE (reference sequence). The CDR3 bases are TGTGCCAGCAGCTTGGAGATGGGACGTGGGCAGGCCATTGATGGCTACACCTTC. Its protein is CASSLEMGRGQAIDGYTF.

The rearrangement links TRBV4-2 to TRBJ1-1, with D unclear. Trimming took 4 bases from V and 5 from J, leaving 20 bases between them. The CDR3 runs 16 residues. Germline values: CDR1 LGHNA, CDR2 YNFKEQ. Written as DNA, the CDR3 is TGTGCCAGCAGCCCCGAGGGAGTCCTCACCAGAACTGAAGCTTTCTTT. Translation: CASSPEGVLTRTEAFF.